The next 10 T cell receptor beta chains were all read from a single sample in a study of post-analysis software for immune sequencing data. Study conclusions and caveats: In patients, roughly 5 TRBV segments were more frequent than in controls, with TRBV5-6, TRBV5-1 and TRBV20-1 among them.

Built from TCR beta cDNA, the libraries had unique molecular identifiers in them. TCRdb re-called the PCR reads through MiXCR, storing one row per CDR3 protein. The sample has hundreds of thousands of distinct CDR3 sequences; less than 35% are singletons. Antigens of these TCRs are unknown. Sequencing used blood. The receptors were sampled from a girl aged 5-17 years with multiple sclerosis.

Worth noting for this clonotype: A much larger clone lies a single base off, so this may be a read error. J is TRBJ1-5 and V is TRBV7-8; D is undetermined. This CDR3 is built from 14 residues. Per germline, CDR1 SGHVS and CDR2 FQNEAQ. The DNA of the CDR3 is TGTGCCAGCAGTTCAGAGAATAGCAATCAGCTCCAGCATTTT. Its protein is CASSSENSNQLQHF.

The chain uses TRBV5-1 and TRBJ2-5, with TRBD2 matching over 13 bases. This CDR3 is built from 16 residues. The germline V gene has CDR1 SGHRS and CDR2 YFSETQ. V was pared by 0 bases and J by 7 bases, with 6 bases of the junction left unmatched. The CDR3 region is CASSLAGLAGDGTQYF. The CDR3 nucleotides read TGCGCCAGCAGCTTGGCTGGACTAGCGGGAGACGGGACCCAGTACTTC.

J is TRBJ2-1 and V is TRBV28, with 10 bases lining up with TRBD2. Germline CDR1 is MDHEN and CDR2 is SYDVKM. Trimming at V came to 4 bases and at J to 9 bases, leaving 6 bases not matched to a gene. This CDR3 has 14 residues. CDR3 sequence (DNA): TGTGCCAGCAGTTCCGGACTAGCGGCTGCTGAGCAGTTCTTC. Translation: CASSSGLAAAEQFF.

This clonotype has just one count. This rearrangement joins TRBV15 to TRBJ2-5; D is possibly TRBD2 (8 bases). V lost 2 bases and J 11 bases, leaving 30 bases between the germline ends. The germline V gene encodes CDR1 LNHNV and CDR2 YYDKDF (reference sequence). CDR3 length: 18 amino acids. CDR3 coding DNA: TGTGCCACCAGCAGAAGGGGGCCCTCGGGAGGGCCCCTCGATGAGCAGTACTTC. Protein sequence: CATSRRGPSGGPLDEQYF.

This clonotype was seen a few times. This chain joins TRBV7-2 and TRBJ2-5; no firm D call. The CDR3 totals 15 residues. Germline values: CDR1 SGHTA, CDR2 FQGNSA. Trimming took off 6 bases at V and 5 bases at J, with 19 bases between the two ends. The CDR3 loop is CASSRLATTGETQYF. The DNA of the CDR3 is TGTGCCAGCAGTCGTTTAGCTACCACCGGGGAGACCCAGTACTTC.

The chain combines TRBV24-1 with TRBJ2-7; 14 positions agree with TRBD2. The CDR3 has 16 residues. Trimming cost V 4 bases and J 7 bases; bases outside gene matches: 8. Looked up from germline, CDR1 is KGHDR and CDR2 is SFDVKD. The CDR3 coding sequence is TGTGCCACCAGTGACCCGGGACTAGCGGGGGACAATGAGCAGTACTTC. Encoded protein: CATSDPGLAGDNEQYF.

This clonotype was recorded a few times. CDR3 region: CSARPLGLAGGEPSYEQYF. The CDR3 nucleotides are TGCAGTGCTCGCCCCTTGGGACTAGCGGGAGGAGAGCCATCCTACGAGCAGTACTTC. V is TRBV20-1 and J is TRBJ2-7; the match to TRBD2 covers 15 bases. CDR1 is DFQATT and CDR2 is SNEGSKA in the germline V gene (reference sequence). With 5 bases clipped from V and 1 base from J, the junction kept 15 bases outside the gene matches. The CDR3 contains 19 residues.

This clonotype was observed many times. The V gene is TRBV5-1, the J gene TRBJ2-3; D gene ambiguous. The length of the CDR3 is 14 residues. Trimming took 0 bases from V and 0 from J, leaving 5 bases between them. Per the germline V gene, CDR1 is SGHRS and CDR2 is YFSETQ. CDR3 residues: CASSLESSTDTQYF. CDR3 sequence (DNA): TGCGCCAGCAGCTTGGAGAGTAGCACAGATACGCAGTATTTT.

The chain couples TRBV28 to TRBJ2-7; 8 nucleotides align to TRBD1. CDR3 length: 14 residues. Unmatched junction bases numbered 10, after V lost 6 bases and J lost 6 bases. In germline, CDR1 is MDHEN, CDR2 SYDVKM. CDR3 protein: CASSAWDRRLEQYF. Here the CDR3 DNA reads TGTGCCAGCAGCGCGTGGGACAGGCGTCTCGAGCAGTACTTC.

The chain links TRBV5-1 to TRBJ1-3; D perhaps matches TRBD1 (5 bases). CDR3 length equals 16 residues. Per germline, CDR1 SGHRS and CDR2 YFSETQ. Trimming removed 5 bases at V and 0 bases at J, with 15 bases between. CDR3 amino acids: CASRGDYWNSGNTIYF. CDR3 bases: TGCGCCAGCAGAGGGGACTATTGGAACTCTGGAAACACCATATATTTT.